Given below is one T cell receptor beta chain in context. Its specificity is not known. The CDR3 loop spans 15 amino acids. Germline CDR1 and CDR2: SGHDN and FVKESK. V was pared by 1 base and J by 5 bases, with 15 bases between. The naive CD8 fraction comprised CD45RO-negative cells positively selected for CCR7 and excluded terminally differentiated effector memory CD45RA+ cells. This entry is derived from a study of shared clonotypes between healthy human individuals. Study outcomes and limitations: Non-shared clonotypes had lower generation probabilities than those shared by all four donors.

The data were produced by immunoSEQ multiplex PCR, yet TCRdb's version contains in-frame clones alone and is incomplete. The sample shows approximately 650,000 clones, just under 97% of them seen only once. The sample comprised naive CD8+ T cells sorted from blood. This rearrangement joins TRBV14 to TRBJ2-7; possibly TRBD1 or TRBD2 for D (6 bases each). The sequence was collected from a woman aged 25 to 39 in good health. The DNA of the CDR3 is TGTGCCAGCAGCCAAGTGCCCGGGGGCCTCGACGAGCAGTACTTC. Its translation: CASSQVPGGLDEQYF.